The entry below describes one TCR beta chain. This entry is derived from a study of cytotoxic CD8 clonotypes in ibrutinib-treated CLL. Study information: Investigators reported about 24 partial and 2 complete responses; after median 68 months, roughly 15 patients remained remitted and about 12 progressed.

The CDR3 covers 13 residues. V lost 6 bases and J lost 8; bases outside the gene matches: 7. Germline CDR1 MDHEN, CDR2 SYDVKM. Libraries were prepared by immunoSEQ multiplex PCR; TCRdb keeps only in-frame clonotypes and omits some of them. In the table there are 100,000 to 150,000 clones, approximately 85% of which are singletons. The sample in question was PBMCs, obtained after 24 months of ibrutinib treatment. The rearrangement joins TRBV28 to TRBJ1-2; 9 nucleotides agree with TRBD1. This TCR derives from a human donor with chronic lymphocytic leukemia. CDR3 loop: CASRNRGQGGYTF. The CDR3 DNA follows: TGTGCCAGCAGAAACAGGGGGCAGGGCGGCTACACCTTC.